This T cell receptor (beta chain) was captured in a study of blood T cell repertoires in COVID-19. Participants, about 18 to 89 years old, spanned around 25 US areas. From germline, CDR1 is MGHRA and CDR2 YSYEKL. The CDR3 is 15 residues long. Trimming removed 4 bases from V and 0 bases from J; junction bases left unmatched: 2. Per the original methods: Reference gene primer amplification in the assay estimated nucleated cell counts. Sequencing used immunoSEQ multiplex PCR; TCRdb keeps in-frame clones, though not all of them. V and J calls and clone size are as listed in that table; D and trimming were resolved from the DNA. Here the sample spans a few hundred thousand clones, more than 80% being singletons.

The material sequenced was PBMCs or T cells enriched from blood (not recorded which). The clonotype was recovered from a woman under 30 who had recovered from COVID-19. V and J are TRBV4-1 and TRBJ1-1, with 10 bases matching TRBD1. CDR3 protein: CASSRGTGVNTEAFF. The CDR3 nucleotides read TGCGCCAGCAGCCGCGGGACAGGGGTGAACACTGAAGCTTTCTTT.